The next 32 T cell receptor beta chains were all read from a single sample in a study of T cell responses to AZD1222 COVID-19 vaccine. Using immunoSEQ multiplex PCR, the repertoire was profiled, and TCRdb retains in-frame clones only, with some absent. The data show fewer than 200,000 clones, about 92% seen once. The source was peripheral blood, collected on day 0 of AZD1222 vaccination. These receptor sequences come from an adult in good health.

This chain joins TRBV4-1 and TRBJ1-2; unclear D gene. With 0 bases removed from V and 7 bases from J, the gap between germline ends came to 21 bases. CDR1 and CDR2 (germline): MGHRA, YSYEKL. The length of the CDR3 is 17 residues. CDR3 in DNA: TGCGCCAGCAGCCAAGATCGATTCGGGCAGGACTGGGGTGGCTACACCTTC. This encodes CASSQDRFGQDWGGYTF.

This chain links TRBV27 with TRBJ1-2; TRBD1 agrees at 9 bases. The CDR3 has 16 amino acids. V shed 6 bases and J 2 bases; nucleotides not matched to a gene: 10. Germline CDR1 MNHEY, CDR2 SMNVEV (reference sequence). The CDR3 region has the DNA TGTGCCAGCAGCCCTCTTCCCGGGACAGGGAACTATGGCTACACCTTC. This gives the protein CASSPLPGTGNYGYTF.

Worth noting for this clone: Other DNA sequences from this sample encode an identical CDR3 as well. The chain couples TRBV2 to TRBJ1-1, with a possible D match to TRBD1 (5 bases). This CDR3 region has 13 residues. Per germline, CDR1 SNHLY and CDR2 FYNNEI. Trimming took off 3 bases at V and 5 bases at J, with 10 bases between the two ends. The DNA of the CDR3 is TGTGCCAGCAGTGAGAGGGGAAGGACTGAAGCTTTCTTT. This codes for CASSERGRTEAFF.

CDR3 nucleotides: TGTGCCAGTAGTATAGATACAGGGTGGACAGATACGCAGTATTTT. As protein: CASSIDTGWTDTQYF. V gene TRBV19 combines with J gene TRBJ2-3; possible D gene TRBD1, 6 bases. Trimming stripped 0 bases from V and 3 bases from J, with 10 bases between. The germline V gene has CDR1 LNHDA and CDR2 SQIVND (reference sequence). The CDR3 has 15 residues.

About this clone: Distinct nucleotide sequences in the sample also encode this CDR3. This rearrangement joins TRBV27 to TRBJ2-7; no firm D call. CDR1 is MNHEY, CDR2 SMNVEV, per germline (reference sequence). The CDR3 contains 11 residues. V was trimmed by 4 bases and J by 3 bases, leaving 4 bases between them. In DNA form, the CDR3 reads TGTGCCAGCAGTTCAGGCTACGAGCAGTACTTC. Residues: CASSSGYEQYF.

The rearrangement uses TRBV18 and TRBJ1-4; D perhaps matches TRBD1 (5 bases). This CDR3 region has 16 residues. The germline gives CDR1 KGHSH, CDR2 LQKENI. Trimming stripped 4 bases from V and 0 bases from J, with 12 bases between. This CDR3 is CASSLSRGATNEKLFF. In nucleotides, the CDR3 is TGTGCCAGCTCACTCTCCCGGGGGGCAACTAATGAAAAACTGTTTTTT.

The chain is built from TRBV2 and TRBJ1-1; 8 nucleotides agree with TRBD1. V shed 8 bases and J 4 bases; nucleotides not matched to a gene: 15. Germline V gives CDR1 SNHLY, CDR2 FYNNEI. The CDR3 totals 16 residues. In DNA form, the CDR3 reads TGTGCCAGCGCAGAAACCAGGACAGGGCGAAGCACTGAAGCTTTCTTT. This gives the protein CASAETRTGRSTEAFF.

The rearrangement links TRBV5-1 to TRBJ1-6; D unclear. Germline V CDR1 and CDR2: SGHRS, YFSETQ. Trimming shortened V by 4 bases and J by 14 bases, and 16 bases separated the two germline ends. CDR3 length: 13 amino acids. CDR3 nucleotides: TGCGCCAGCAGCGGATGGACCGGGGAGTCCCTCCACTTT. Its translation is CASSGWTGESLHF.

The chain joins TRBV5-1 to TRBJ1-1, with 8 nucleotides matching TRBD1. With V trimmed by 0 bases and J by 1 base, 5 bases remained unmatched. The CDR3 covers 16 residues. CDR1 is SGHRS, CDR2 YFSETQ, per germline. This chain's CDR3 is CASSLAPGQGNTEAFF. The CDR3 DNA is TGCGCCAGCAGCTTGGCCCCTGGACAGGGGAACACTGAAGCTTTCTTT.

The chain employs TRBV6-2 or TRBV6-3 and TRBJ2-1; D uncertain. The CDR3 runs to 16 residues. The germline V and J ends were trimmed by 2 bases and 5 bases, with 16 bases remaining between them. The germline V gene encodes CDR1 MNHEY and CDR2 SVGEGT. In DNA form, the CDR3 reads TGTGCCAGCAGTTACCCCCTCCTCTCCACTCACAATGAGCAGTTCTTC. Translated: CASSYPLLSTHNEQFF.

This chain links TRBV6-1 with TRBJ2-4, with D unresolved. This CDR3 spans 15 amino acids. In germline, CDR1 is MNHNS, CDR2 SASEGT. Trimming shortened V by 3 bases and J by 0 bases, and 9 bases separated the two germline ends. CDR3: CASSEVFLAKNIQYF. CDR3 DNA: TGTGCCAGCAGTGAGGTATTCCTAGCCAAAAACATTCAGTACTTC.

J is TRBJ2-1 and V is TRBV2; 11 bases map to TRBD2. Trimming cost V 6 bases and J 2 bases; bases outside gene matches: 3. Germline CDR1 SNHLY, CDR2 FYNNEI. There are 15 residues in the CDR3. This CDR3 is CASRGSGRAYNEQFF. CDR3 DNA: TGTGCCAGCAGAGGTAGCGGGAGGGCCTACAATGAGCAGTTCTTC.

The gene calls are TRBV18 and TRBJ2-2, with D unresolved. Trimming shortened V by 0 bases and J by 11 bases, and 10 bases separated the two germline ends. The CDR3 is 13 residues long. Germline-derived CDR1 and CDR2 are KGHSH and LQKENI. The CDR3 sequence is CASSPPALLELFF. CDR3 bases: TGTGCCAGCTCACCACCGGCGCTGCTTGAGCTGTTTTTT.

This chain joins TRBV25-1 and TRBJ1-1, with TRBD1 matching 9 bases. The CDR3 is 14 amino acids. The V and J ends lost 8 bases and 5 bases, in that order; junction bases with no gene match: 9. CDR1 is MGHDK, CDR2 SYGVNS, per germline. This chain's CDR3 is CASGGTGRQTEAFF. CDR3 bases: TGTGCCAGCGGTGGGACAGGGCGGCAAACTGAAGCTTTCTTT. The complete variable domain, with remaining parts taken from reference TRBV25-1 and TRBJ1-1, reads EADIYQTPRYLVIGTGKKITLECSQTMGHDKMYWYQQDPGMELHLIHYSYGVNSTEKGDLSSESTVSRIRTEHFPLTLESARPSHTSQYLCASGGTGRQTEAFFGQGTRLTVV.

The chain carries TRBV14 and TRBJ1-5, with D possibly matching TRBD1 (5 bases). Germline assignment: CDR1 SGHDN and CDR2 FVKESK. Deletions cut 1 base from V and 4 bases from J, with 11 bases between. The CDR3 spans 15 residues. Here the CDR3 reads CASSQGGAENQPQHF. The CDR3 coding sequence is TGTGCCAGCAGCCAAGGTGGGGCGGAGAATCAGCCCCAGCATTTT.

The chain has TRBV4-1 and TRBJ1-4; D uncertain. There are 15 residues in the CDR3. The ends were cut back, 5 bases at V and 0 bases at J, with 10 bases in the middle. Germline loops: CDR1 MGHRA, CDR2 YSYEKL. The CDR3 DNA reads TGCGCCAGCAGCGACGGACCAGCAACTAATGAAAAACTGTTTTTT. Translated, it gives CASSDGPATNEKLFF.

This sequence joins TRBV5-4 and TRBJ2-7; TRBD2 might be the D (6 bases). V was shortened by 4 bases and J by 5 bases, with 10 bases between the two germline ends. Germline CDR1 SGHNT, CDR2 YYREEE (reference sequence). The CDR3 consists of 12 residues. CDR3 loop: CASSPGSNEQYF. For the CDR3, the DNA is TGTGCCAGCAGCCCCGGGAGTAACGAGCAGTACTTC.

The chain links TRBV29-1 to TRBJ1-1, with TRBD1 matching over 9 bases. Trimming cost V 6 bases and J 5 bases; bases outside gene matches: 4. This CDR3 is built from 12 residues. CDR1 is SQVTM, CDR2 ANQGSEA, per germline. CDR3 sequence reads: CSVRQGGTEAFF. The CDR3, as DNA: TGCAGCGTCAGACAGGGGGGGACTGAAGCTTTCTTT. Combining the CDR3 with reference TRBV29-1 and TRBJ1-1 gives the whole variable domain SAVISQKPSRDICQRGTSLTIQCQVDSQVTMMFWYRQQPGQSLTLIATANQGSEATYESGFVIDKFPISRPNLTFSTLTVSNMSPEDSSIYLCSVRQGGTEAFFGQGTRLTVV.

In nucleotides, the CDR3 is TGTGCCTGGAGTGTAGGGATTACCGGAGAGACCCAGTACTTC. Translation: CAWSVGITGETQYF. V is TRBV30 and J is TRBJ2-5; no definite D call. This CDR3 comprises 14 residues. V lost 0 bases and J 4 bases, leaving 12 bases between the germline ends. The germline V gene has CDR1 GTSNPN and CDR2 SVGIG (reference sequence).

The genes are TRBV3-1 (or the pseudogene TRBV3-2) and TRBJ1-2; D remains ambiguous. The V end was cut by 2 bases, the J end by 2 bases, with 0 bases between. CDR3 length: 11 residues. CDR1 LGHDT and CDR2 YNNKEL come from the germline V gene (reference sequence). CDR3 in amino acids: CASSQNYGYTF. CDR3 coding DNA: TGTGCCAGCAGCCAAAACTATGGCTACACCTTC.

The chain recombines TRBV5-7 with TRBJ1-5; tentative D call: TRBD1 (5 bases). TRBV5-7 is flagged as an ORF with uncertain function. The V gene lost 0 bases and the J gene lost 7 bases, with 14 bases spanning the gap. The CDR3 has 15 residues. CDR3 nucleotide sequence: TGTGCCAGCAGCTTGGCCCGCAGGGTTGGGCAGCCCCAGCATTTT. Translating gives CASSLARRVGQPQHF.

The rearrangement joins TRBV7-8 to TRBJ2-4, with D perhaps TRBD1 (6 bases). Per germline, CDR1 SGHVS and CDR2 FQNEAQ. CDR3 length equals 16 residues. V lost 7 bases to trimming and J lost 8 bases, with 24 bases between them. The CDR3 region has the DNA TGTGCCAGCATCCCCGACCGGGACACCGGGTTAGACATTCAGTACTTC. This gives the protein CASIPDRDTGLDIQYF.

V is TRBV19 and J is TRBJ1-2; 9 bases align to TRBD1. Trimming cost V 7 bases and J 0 bases; bases outside gene matches: 9. The CDR3 runs 16 residues. Germline V gene lookup returns CDR1 LNHDA and CDR2 SQIVND (reference sequence). CDR3 sequence: CASTQFGQGTNYGYTF. CDR3 nucleotides: TGTGCCAGTACCCAATTCGGACAGGGGACTAACTATGGCTACACCTTC.

The rearrangement joins TRBV4-2 to TRBJ1-5; 9 bases fit TRBD1. The CDR3 runs to 15 residues. With 0 bases clipped from V and 6 bases from J, the junction kept 3 bases outside the gene matches. Germline values: CDR1 LGHNA, CDR2 YNFKEQ. The CDR3 loop reads CASSQEQGAIQPQHF. In DNA, the CDR3 is TGTGCCAGCAGCCAAGAACAGGGGGCGATTCAGCCCCAGCATTTT.

A single count supports this clone. The DNA of the CDR3 is TGTGCCACCAGTGATTTCTGGGGTGGAGTTTCGAACACTGAAGCTTTCTTT. Translated, it gives CATSDFWGGVSNTEAFF. This sequence joins TRBV24-1 and TRBJ1-1; no clear D. Deletions cut 1 base from V and 1 base from J, with 15 bases between. The germline CDR1 and CDR2 sequences are KGHDR and SFDVKD. There are 17 residues in the CDR3.

The CDR3 coding sequence is TGTGCCAGCAGCTTGGAGGGCTCCTACGAGCAGTACTTC. It translates to CASSLEGSYEQYF. The V and J genes are TRBV5-6 and TRBJ2-7, with no clear D. Trimming left V 0 bases short and J 0 bases short, with 4 bases between. The V gene's germline CDR1 is SGHDT and CDR2 YYEEEE. CDR3 length: 13 residues.

The CDR3, as DNA: TGTGCCAGCAGCTTAGATACAACTAATGAAAAACTGTTTTTT. Protein: CASSLDTTNEKLFF. The V and J genes are TRBV7-9 and TRBJ1-4; no clear D. In germline, CDR1 is SEHNR, CDR2 FQNEAQ (reference sequence). Trimming removed 1 base at V and 0 bases at J, with 3 bases between. This CDR3 region has 14 residues.

The chain employs TRBV5-1 and TRBJ2-3, with 13 bases fitting TRBD2. The CDR3 totals 17 residues. Germline V gene lookup returns CDR1 SGHRS and CDR2 YFSETQ. The ends lost 5 bases at V and 0 bases at J; junction bases unmatched: 6. CDR3 region: CASRERLAGGSTDTQYF. CDR3 DNA sequence: TGCGCCAGCAGAGAGAGACTAGCGGGAGGTAGCACAGATACGCAGTATTTT.

This chain uses TRBV7-9 with TRBJ1-1; 9 bases map to TRBD1. The germline CDR1 and CDR2 sequences are SEHNR and FQNEAQ (reference sequence). V was pared by 5 bases and J by 5 bases, with 6 bases of the junction left unmatched. CDR3 length: 14 residues. CDR3 region: CASSEGQGWTEAFF. CDR3 coding DNA: TGTGCCAGCAGCGAGGGACAGGGATGGACTGAAGCTTTCTTT.

J is TRBJ1-1 and V is TRBV6-5; D perhaps matches TRBD1 (6 bases). V was clipped by 6 bases and J by 4 bases, with 15 bases between them. Germline V lookup: CDR1 MNHEY, CDR2 SVGAGI. This CDR3 has 14 residues. The CDR3 region is CASSSQGRVTEAFF. DNA of the CDR3: TGTGCCAGCAGCTCACAGGGTCGGGTCACTGAAGCTTTCTTT.

V and J are TRBV6-5 and TRBJ2-1; 12 nucleotides agree with TRBD2. V was clipped by 6 bases and J by 6 bases; unmatched bases: 6. Per germline, CDR1 MNHEY and CDR2 SVGAGI. The CDR3 loop spans 15 amino acids. CDR3 bases: TGTGCCAGCAGCCAAACTAGCGGGGGGATCAATGAGCAGTTCTTC. Protein product: CASSQTSGGINEQFF.

In this sample, this clone turned up once. The CDR3 coding sequence is TGTGCCAGCAGCTTAGTGTCGGGGGCTAGCACAGATACGCAGTATTTT. Its translation is CASSLVSGASTDTQYF. This chain uses TRBV11-2 with TRBJ2-3; D is possibly TRBD1 or TRBD2 (6 bases each). The CDR3 runs 16 residues. The V end was cut by 1 base, the J end by 0 bases, with 11 bases between. From germline, CDR1 is SGHAT and CDR2 FQNNGV.